The 10 T cell receptor beta chains below were found in one sample sequenced in a study of vaccination and CD4 T cells after COVID-19. Treatment reported: approximately 11-day PBMC culture with coronavirus spike peptide pools or control peptides (ViraFEST assay). These receptors' targets are unknown. Researchers used the Oncomine TCR Beta short-read assay to sequence DNA from cultured CD4+ T cells. TCRdb called the PCR reads again in MiXCR, with one record for every CDR3 protein. The sample lists over 10,000 distinct CDR3 sequences, roughly 60% seen once, with about an eighth in the top ten. The sequencing sample was made of CD4+ T cells from blood, cultured in vitro. The receptors derive from a human donor who had recovered from COVID-19.

The CDR3: CSASPLDRRRPTDTQYF. In nucleotides, the CDR3 is TGCAGTGCTAGCCCGTTGGATCGTAGAAGGCCCACAGATACGCAGTATTTT. The chain joins TRBV20-1 to TRBJ2-3; D remains unclear. CDR1 is DFQATT and CDR2 is SNEGSKA in the germline V gene (reference sequence). Trimming took 3 bases from V and 2 from J, leaving 21 bases between them. The CDR3 sequence is 17 residues long.

The J gene is TRBJ2-7, the V gene TRBV20-1; D is uncertain. V was shortened by 2 bases and J by 1 base, with 27 bases between the two germline ends. The CDR3 is made up of 19 amino acids. Germline V gives CDR1 DFQATT, CDR2 SNEGSKA (reference sequence). CDR3 region: CSARYASDPFRRPSYEQYF. CDR3 DNA: TGCAGTGCTAGATATGCCTCTGACCCATTCCGACGTCCATCCTACGAGCAGTACTTC.

This clonotype showed up just once. The chain employs TRBV20-1 and TRBJ2-7; a weak D match, TRBD2 (6 bases). Germline V lookup: CDR1 DFQATT, CDR2 SNEGSKA (reference sequence). The CDR3 totals 15 residues. V was trimmed by 6 bases and J by 0 bases, leaving 18 bases between them. CDR3 in amino acids: CSADYIAKNSYEQYF. In DNA, the CDR3 is TGCAGTGCGGACTACATAGCCAAGAACTCCTACGAGCAGTACTTC.

This rearrangement joins TRBV30 to TRBJ2-5; the D is unclear. Trimming pared 0 bases from V and 5 bases from J, leaving 10 bases between. The CDR3 totals 13 residues. Germline CDR1 and CDR2: GTSNPN and SVGIG (reference sequence). The DNA for the CDR3 is TGTGCCTGGAGTGTACTGGCACCGGAGACCCAGTACTTC. It is translated as CAWSVLAPETQYF.

A remark on this clonotype: A read error may produce the germline difference seen at one junction end. The rearrangement joins TRBV4-2 to TRBJ1-2; D is perhaps TRBD1 (6 bases). This CDR3 spans 21 amino acids. CDR1 is LGHNA and CDR2 is YNFKEQ in the germline V gene. CDR3 in DNA: TGTGCCAGCAGCCAAATCGTCTCTGGGCGGGTGGCCACAGGGAAAAACTATGGTTACACCTTC. Translation: CASSQIVSGRVATGKNYGYTF.

In its sample, this clonotype was seen a few times. The chain carries TRBV20-1 and TRBJ1-6; D unclear. The germline CDR1 and CDR2 sequences are DFQATT and SNEGSKA (reference sequence). This CDR3 has 14 amino acids. Deletions cut 1 base from V and 8 bases from J, with 12 bases between. The CDR3 bases are TGCAGTGCTAGAGTCGGGGTCGCGGATTCACCCCTCCACTTT. This gives the protein CSARVGVADSPLHF.

This clonotype has a handful of counts. The CDR3 sequence is CSASRTAIQPQHF. The CDR3 coding sequence is TGCAGTGCTAGCCGGACAGCCATTCAGCCCCAGCATTTT. The J gene is TRBJ1-5, the V gene TRBV20-1, with D tentatively TRBD1 (6 bases). Trimming removed 3 bases at V and 6 bases at J, with 12 bases between. This CDR3 is built from 13 residues. Germline CDR1 is DFQATT and CDR2 is SNEGSKA (reference sequence).

This chain links TRBV5-6 with TRBJ1-2; 10 bases map to TRBD1. The V segment lost 4 bases and the J segment 0 bases; nucleotides outside the gene matches: 6. The CDR3 runs 16 residues. Germline CDR1 SGHDT, CDR2 YYEEEE. In nucleotides, the CDR3 is TGTGCCAGCAGCCAAGACAGGGGGCGGTCTAACTATGGCTACACCTTC. It translates to CASSQDRGRSNYGYTF.

The V call is TRBV6-2 or TRBV6-3, the J call TRBJ1-2, with 7 bases fitting TRBD1. The CDR3 is 13 residues long. V was pared by 7 bases and J by 5 bases, with 7 bases of the junction left unmatched. CDR1 is MNHEY, CDR2 SVGEGT, per germline. The CDR3 DNA reads as TGTGCCAGCAAGGCAGGGGGTAATTATGGCTACACCTTC. This encodes CASKAGGNYGYTF.

The chain combines TRBV11-2 with TRBJ1-5; TRBD1 matches at 7 bases. The V gene end was trimmed by 5 bases and the J gene end by 5 bases; junction bases not matched to a gene: 3. CDR1 is SGHAT, CDR2 FQNNGV, per germline. This CDR3 comprises 13 residues. CDR3 DNA sequence: TGTGCCAGCAGCCCCGACAGGGATCAGCCCCAGCATTTT. Protein sequence: CASSPDRDQPQHF.